The 8 T cell receptor beta chains in this list originate from one sample, sequenced in a study of beta chain features in type 1 diabetes. Their antigens are not known. Study observations and caveats: A moderate, significant TCRB CDR3 shortening appeared in type 1 diabetes across four CD4+ subsets.

Every bit of the isolated RNA underwent reverse transcription, so sequencing read expressed TCRB transcripts. Libraries were prepared by immunoSEQ multiplex PCR; TCRdb keeps only in-frame clonotypes and omits some of them. The table lists around 150,000 clones, 10% of them singletons. Sequenced: central memory CD4+ T cells from blood. The receptors stem from a man aged 25-45 years with type 1 diabetes.

The rearrangement uses TRBV2 and TRBJ2-2, with 8 bases that match TRBD1. Trimming removed 11 bases from V and 7 bases from J; junction bases left unmatched: 3. Germline values: CDR1 SNHLY, CDR2 FYNNEI. The CDR3 totals 11 residues. The CDR3 region has the DNA TGTGCCCAGGGGGCCGGCGGGGAGCTGTTTTTT. Protein: CAQGAGGELFF.

This clone occurred a few times. Relative to the germline gene, one junction end is altered; a read error may explain this. V usage is TRBV7-2 and J usage is TRBJ2-3; no clear D gene. The CDR3 is made up of 13 amino acids. Per the germline V gene, CDR1 is SGHTA and CDR2 is FQGNSA. CDR3 bases: TGTGCCAGCAGCTTATACGTCCTGAAAGGTAGCAATTTT. It translates to CASSLYVLKGSNF.

This chain joins TRBV7-9 and TRBJ1-1, with a possible D match to TRBD1 (5 bases). Germline values: CDR1 SEHNR, CDR2 FQNEAQ (reference sequence). V was pared by 2 bases and J by 4 bases, with 11 bases between. This CDR3 is 14 amino acids long. The CDR3 DNA follows: TGTGCCAGCAGCTTACAGGGTTCCAGCACTGAAGCTTTCTTT. Its translation is CASSLQGSSTEAFF.

This clone was found a few times. The rearrangement uses TRBV30 and TRBJ1-1; 7 bases line up with TRBD1. Losses at the gene ends were 3 bases for V and 6 bases for J; bases not matched to a gene: 10. In germline, CDR1 is GTSNPN, CDR2 SVGIG (reference sequence). This CDR3 is 14 amino acids long. Here the CDR3 reads CAWSRQGEGPEAFF. Written as DNA, the CDR3 is TGTGCCTGGAGCCGACAGGGAGAAGGGCCTGAAGCTTTCTTT.

V is TRBV19 and J is TRBJ2-6; D is ambiguous. Germline loops: CDR1 LNHDA, CDR2 SQIVND (reference sequence). The CDR3 totals 12 residues. V lost 5 bases to trimming and J lost 5 bases, with 4 bases between them. CDR3 loop: CASSPRANVLTF. The CDR3 coding sequence is TGTGCCAGTAGTCCTAGGGCCAACGTCCTGACTTTC.

Details on this clone: At the DNA level, this CDR3 is encoded by other sequences in the same sample as well. V usage is TRBV7-2 and J usage is TRBJ2-3; 11 bases line up with TRBD2. V gave up 5 bases and J gave up 0 bases; unmatched junction bases: 1. CDR1 is SGHTA and CDR2 is FQGNSA in the germline V gene. This CDR3 spans 15 amino acids. The CDR3 DNA is TGTGCCAGCAGCCGGACTAGCGGGAGCACAGATACGCAGTATTTT. Translated, it gives CASSRTSGSTDTQYF.

The V gene is TRBV18, the J gene TRBJ2-3, with 9 bases aligning to TRBD2. Germline V gives CDR1 KGHSH, CDR2 LQKENI. V lost 6 bases, J lost 0 bases, and 7 bases stayed unmatched. The CDR3 is 16 amino acids. CDR3 nucleotides: TGTGCCAGCTCCCCGTCTCTAGCGGGAAGCACAGATACGCAGTATTTT. Translating gives CASSPSLAGSTDTQYF.

The V gene is TRBV27, the J gene TRBJ1-5; no clear D. Germline CDR1 reads MNHEY; CDR2 reads SMNVEV (reference sequence). Between the trimmed V and J ends, which lost 5 bases and 5 bases, there was a span of 10 bases. This CDR3 is built from 13 residues. CDR3 coding DNA: TGTGCCAGCAGTGGCAGGCCCCATCAGCCCCAGCATTTT. Its protein is CASSGRPHQPQHF.